This T cell receptor (beta chain) was sequenced in a study of blood T cell repertoires in COVID-19. In the source study's methods: Estimated nucleated cell counts came from reference gene primer amplification. Repertoires were generated with immunoSEQ multiplex PCR, while TCRdb's copy carries only in-frame clones and drops some. V, J and clone size derive from that table, while D and trimming were established from the DNA sequence. Of more than 200,000 clones detected, roughly 80% appear once; the ten largest clones hold 10%. In germline, CDR1 is SGHAT, CDR2 FQNNGV. The V gene lost 5 bases and the J gene lost 2 bases, with 18 bases spanning the gap. The CDR3 is 16 amino acids.

The chain employs TRBV11-2 and TRBJ2-5, with D perhaps TRBD2 (7 bases). The sample consisted of peripheral blood. The receptor's source is a woman older than 75 with COVID-19, enrolled during active disease. The CDR3 region is CASSLRGGTLQETQYF. The CDR3 DNA follows: TGTGCCAGCAGCCTAAGGGGGGGCACCCTACAAGAGACCCAGTACTTC.